These T cell receptor beta chains were read from a single sample in a study of CD8 T cells in ankylosing spondylitis. TCRdb passed the 5' RACE reads through MiXCR, listing each CDR3 protein once. Among under 300,000 distinct CDR3 sequences, 8% to 11% were seen once, and the ten largest hold 2.6%. Input material: blood, either unsorted or a sorted T cell fraction (not recorded which). These receptors were collected from a male donor with ankylosing spondylitis or in good health (not recorded which). Both conserved end residues are part of each CDR3. The D gene is left open where the match is weak. Clone size is stated in some rows and not others, as once, few, many or a class when expanded.

cdr3_nt,cdr3_aa,d_call,j_call,v_call,clone_size
TGTGCCTGCAGCCAAGACGAGTCGGTTAGCTCCTACAATGAGCAGTTCTTC,CACSQDESVSSYNEQFF,.,TRBJ2-1,TRBV3-1,few
TGTGCCAGCAGTGAGACAGGGCGGGTGAACACTGAAGCTTTCTTT,CASSETGRVNTEAFF,TRBD1,TRBJ1-1,TRBV25-1,many
TGTGCCACTCGGGGGAGCGGCACAGATACGCAGTATTTT,CATRGSGTDTQYF,.,TRBJ2-3,TRBV6-5,many
TGTGCCATCTGGACAGGGGGCGATGAGCAGTTCTTC,CAIWTGGDEQFF,TRBD1,TRBJ2-1,TRBV10-3,many
TGCACGATTTCCGGGGGGGTCGGGACCGGGGAGCTGTTTTTT,CTISGGVGTGELFF,TRBD2,TRBJ2-2,TRBV29-1,.
TGTGCCAGCCTTGCTGGGACAGTAATGAACACCGGGGAGCTGTTTTTT,CASLAGTVMNTGELFF,TRBD1,TRBJ2-2,TRBV25-1,.
TGCAGTGCTAGAGGAACTTATGGCTACACCTTC,CSARGTYGYTF,.,TRBJ1-2,TRBV20-1,many
TGCGCCAGCAGCTTGGATGGGCGGCAGGGAGATACGCAGTATTTT,CASSLDGRQGDTQYF,.,TRBJ2-3,TRBV5-1,many
TGTGCCAGCAGCTCAGCCCGCTACAATGAGCAGTTCTTC,CASSSARYNEQFF,.,TRBJ2-1,TRBV11-2,.
TGTGCCAGCAGTCCCCGTTGGAGGGCGAACACTGAAGCTTTCTTT,CASSPRWRANTEAFF,.,TRBJ1-1,TRBV7-2,.
TGTGCCAGCAGCTTAAGGTATGGACTAGCGGCCTACAATGAGCAGTTCTTC,CASSLRYGLAAYNEQFF,TRBD2,TRBJ2-1,TRBV7-2,many
TGTGCCAGCAAGCCCCGATCGGCTGCAACTAATGAAAAACTGTTTTTT,CASKPRSAATNEKLFF,.,TRBJ1-4,TRBV27,many
TGTGCCAGCAGCCGGTCCGGGACTATGATCGGCGAGCAGTACTTC,CASSRSGTMIGEQYF,TRBD2,TRBJ2-7,TRBV5-5,many
TGTGCCAGCGTGGGGTCCAACAATGAGCAGTTCTTC,CASVGSNNEQFF,.,TRBJ2-1,TRBV6-2/TRBV6-3,.
TGTGCCAGCAGCTTAGGAATTGGGGGGGGCGCGGGAACGGCTTTCTTT,CASSLGIGGGAGTAFF,.,TRBJ1-1,TRBV7-2,few
TGTGCCAGCAGCGTCCTGACTAGCGGGATAGTGAATGAGCAGTTCTTC,CASSVLTSGIVNEQFF,TRBD2,TRBJ2-1,TRBV7-2,.
TGTGCCACCAGTGAACGTTCCGGGACAGGACTTTACAATGAGCAGTTCTTC,CATSERSGTGLYNEQFF,TRBD1,TRBJ2-1,TRBV24-1,many
TGTGCCAGCAGTTTAATAGGGACCTACGAGCAGTACTTC,CASSLIGTYEQYF,.,TRBJ2-7,TRBV12-3/TRBV12-4,many
TGTGCCAGCATGCGGGACTCCCAAGAGACCCAGTACTTC,CASMRDSQETQYF,.,TRBJ2-5,TRBV2,few
TGTGCCGGACAGGGTCAAGAGACCCAGTACTTC,CAGQGQETQYF,TRBD1,TRBJ2-5,TRBV7-9,.
TGTGCCACCACCACGGACAGTCCTAATTCACCCCTCCACTTT,CATTTDSPNSPLHF,.,TRBJ1-6,TRBV24-1,many
TGTGCCAGCAGCCACCTTAGCGGGAGATCAGTTTACGAGCAGTACTTC,CASSHLSGRSVYEQYF,TRBD2,TRBJ2-7,TRBV7-8,many
TGTGCCAGCTCACCACCTACCTTCACAGATACGCAGTATTTT,CASSPPTFTDTQYF,.,TRBJ2-3,TRBV18,few
TGCAGTGCTAGAGATAGAAGACTAGCGGGGCAGCAAGACAATGAGCAGTTCTTC,CSARDRRLAGQQDNEQFF,TRBD2,TRBJ2-1,TRBV20-1,many
TGTGCCAGCAGCTCACAGGGAGGCACCTACAATGAGCAGTTCTTC,CASSSQGGTYNEQFF,.,TRBJ2-1,TRBV7-9,.
TGCAGTGCTAGCCGGGGGGCGAACACCGGGGAGCTGTTTTTT,CSASRGANTGELFF,TRBD2,TRBJ2-2,TRBV20-1,many
TGTGCCAGCAGTTTGGGCGGGGGTGGGGATGAGACCCAGTACTTC,CASSLGGGGDETQYF,TRBD2,TRBJ2-5,TRBV12-3/TRBV12-4,.
TGCAGCGTTCGACAGGCCTCTAATTCACCCCTCCACTTT,CSVRQASNSPLHF,.,TRBJ1-6,TRBV29-1,few
TGTGCCAGCAGCCAAAGCCAAGAGACCCAGTACTTC,CASSQSQETQYF,.,TRBJ2-5,TRBV3-1,many
TGTGCCAGCAGTAGGGACAGTTTCTACGAGCAGTACTTC,CASSRDSFYEQYF,TRBD1,TRBJ2-7,TRBV6-1,many
TGCAGTGCTAGGAGGACAGGGAATCCCTACGAGCAGTACTTC,CSARRTGNPYEQYF,TRBD1,TRBJ2-7,TRBV20-1,.
TGTGCCAGCAGCTCAGCCGACAATACAGTAAACTCACCCCTCCACTTT,CASSSADNTVNSPLHF,.,TRBJ1-6,TRBV7-9,many
TGTGCCACCGAGGGACAGGGGACCTACGAGCAGTACTTC,CATEGQGTYEQYF,TRBD1,TRBJ2-7,TRBV7-9,many
TGTGCCAGCGGGGCAGGGGGGGATGAATTTTTC,CASGAGGDEFF,TRBD1,TRBJ1-1,TRBV12-3/TRBV12-4,many
TGTGCCACCAGCCGACTGACGACTAGCCGGGGCACAGATACGCAGTATTTT,CATSRLTTSRGTDTQYF,TRBD2,TRBJ2-3,TRBV15,.
TGTGCCAGCAGCTTTGAGGGGGTACTAAGTGAGTACGAGCAGTACTTC,CASSFEGVLSEYEQYF,.,TRBJ2-7,TRBV7-9,.
TGTGCCAGCAGCTTGGTCGGGGGGGCCCACAATGAGCAGTTCTTC,CASSLVGGAHNEQFF,TRBD2,TRBJ2-1,TRBV5-6,many